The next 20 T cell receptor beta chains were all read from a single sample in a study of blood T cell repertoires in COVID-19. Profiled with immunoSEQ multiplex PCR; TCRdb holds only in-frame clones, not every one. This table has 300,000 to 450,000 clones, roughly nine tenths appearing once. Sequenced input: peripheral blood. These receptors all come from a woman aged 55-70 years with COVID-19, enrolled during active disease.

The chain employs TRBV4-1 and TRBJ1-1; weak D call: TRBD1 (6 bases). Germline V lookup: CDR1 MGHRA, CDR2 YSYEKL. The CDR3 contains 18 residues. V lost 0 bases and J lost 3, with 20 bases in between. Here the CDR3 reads CASSQDSDSGRSHTEAFF. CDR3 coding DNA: TGCGCCAGCAGCCAAGATTCGGACAGCGGACGTTCACACACTGAAGCTTTCTTT.

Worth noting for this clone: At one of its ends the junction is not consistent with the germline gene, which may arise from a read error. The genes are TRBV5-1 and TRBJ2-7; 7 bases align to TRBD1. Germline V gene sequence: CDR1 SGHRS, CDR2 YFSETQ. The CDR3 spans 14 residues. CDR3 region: CAGRQGPFSYEQYF. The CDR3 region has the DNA TGCGCCGGCAGACAGGGCCCCTTCTCCTACGAGCAGTACTTC.

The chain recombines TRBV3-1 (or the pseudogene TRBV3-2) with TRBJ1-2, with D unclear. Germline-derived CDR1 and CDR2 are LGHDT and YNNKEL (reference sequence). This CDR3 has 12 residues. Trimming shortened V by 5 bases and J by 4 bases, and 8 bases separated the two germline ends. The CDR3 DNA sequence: TGTGCCAGCAGCGAGGGAGGCTATGGCTACACCTTC. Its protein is CASSEGGYGYTF.

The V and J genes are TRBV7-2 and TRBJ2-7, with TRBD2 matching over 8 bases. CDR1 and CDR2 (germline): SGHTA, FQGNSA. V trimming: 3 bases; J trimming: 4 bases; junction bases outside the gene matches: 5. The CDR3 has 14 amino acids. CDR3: CASSFGTRTYEQYF. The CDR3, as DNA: TGTGCCAGCAGCTTCGGGACTAGGACTTACGAGCAGTACTTC.

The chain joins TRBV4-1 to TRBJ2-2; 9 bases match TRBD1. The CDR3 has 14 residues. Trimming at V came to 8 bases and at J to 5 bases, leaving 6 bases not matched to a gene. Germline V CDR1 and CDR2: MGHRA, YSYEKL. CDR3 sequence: CASRMTGGTGELFF. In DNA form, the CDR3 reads TGCGCCAGCCGGATGACAGGGGGGACCGGGGAGCTGTTTTTT.

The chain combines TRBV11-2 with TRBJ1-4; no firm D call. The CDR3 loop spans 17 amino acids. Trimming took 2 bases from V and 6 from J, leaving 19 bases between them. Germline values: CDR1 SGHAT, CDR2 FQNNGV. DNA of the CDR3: TGTGCCAGCAGCTTAAGGCCGACGGGGAAGGACCATGAAAAACTGTTTTTT. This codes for CASSLRPTGKDHEKLFF.

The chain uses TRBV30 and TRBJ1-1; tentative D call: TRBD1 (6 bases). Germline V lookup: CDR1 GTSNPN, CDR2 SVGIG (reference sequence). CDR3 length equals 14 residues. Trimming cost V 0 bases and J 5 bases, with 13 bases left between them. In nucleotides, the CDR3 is TGTGCCTGGAGTGTGGGGCAGGGGCAAACTGAAGCTTTCTTT. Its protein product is CAWSVGQGQTEAFF.

CDR3 in amino acids: CASSQGQVNEKLFF. The CDR3 nucleotides read TGTGCCAGCTCACAAGGACAGGTTAATGAAAAACTGTTTTTT. The chain couples TRBV18 to TRBJ1-4, with TRBD1 matching 7 bases. CDR3 length: 14 residues. Trimming cost V 4 bases and J 4 bases; bases outside gene matches: 3. The V gene's germline CDR1 is KGHSH and CDR2 LQKENI. The variable domain in full, completed from reference TRBV18 and TRBJ1-4, reads NAGVMQNPRHLVRRRGQEARLRCSPMKGHSHVYWYRQLPEEGLKFMVYLQKENIIDESGMPKERFSAEFPKEGPSILRIQQVVRGDSAAYFCASSQGQVNEKLFFGSGTQLSVL.

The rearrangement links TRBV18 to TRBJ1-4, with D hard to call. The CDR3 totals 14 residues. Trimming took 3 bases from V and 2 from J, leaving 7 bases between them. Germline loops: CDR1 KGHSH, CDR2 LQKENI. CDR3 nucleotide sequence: TGTGCCAGCTCACCTAGCTATACTAATGAAAAACTGTTTTTT. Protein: CASSPSYTNEKLFF. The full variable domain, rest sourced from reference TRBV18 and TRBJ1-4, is NAGVMQNPRHLVRRRGQEARLRCSPMKGHSHVYWYRQLPEEGLKFMVYLQKENIIDESGMPKERFSAEFPKEGPSILRIQQVVRGDSAAYFCASSPSYTNEKLFFGSGTQLSVL.

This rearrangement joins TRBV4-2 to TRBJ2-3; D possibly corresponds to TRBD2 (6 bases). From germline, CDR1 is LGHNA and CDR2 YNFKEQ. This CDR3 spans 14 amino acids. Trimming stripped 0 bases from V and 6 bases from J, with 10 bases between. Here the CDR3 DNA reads TGTGCCAGCAGCCAAGAGGGACTTCCGGATACGCAGTATTTT. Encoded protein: CASSQEGLPDTQYF.

CDR3 in DNA: TGTGCCAGCAGTTCGGAGCAAGGGGGGACAGGGGGCGGCAATCAGCCCCAGCATTTT. Its protein product is CASSSEQGGTGGGNQPQHF. The rearrangement joins TRBV28 to TRBJ1-5; 12 bases line up with TRBD1. The CDR3 consists of 19 residues. The V and J ends lost 4 bases and 2 bases, in that order; junction bases with no gene match: 12. From germline, CDR1 is MDHEN and CDR2 SYDVKM. Together with reference TRBV28 and TRBJ1-5, the CDR3 gives the full variable domain: DVKVTQSSRYLVKRTGEKVFLECVQDMDHENMFWYRQDPGLGLRLIYFSYDVKMKEKGDIPEGYSVSREKKERFSLILESASTNQTSMYLCASSSEQGGTGGGNQPQHFGDGTRLSIL.

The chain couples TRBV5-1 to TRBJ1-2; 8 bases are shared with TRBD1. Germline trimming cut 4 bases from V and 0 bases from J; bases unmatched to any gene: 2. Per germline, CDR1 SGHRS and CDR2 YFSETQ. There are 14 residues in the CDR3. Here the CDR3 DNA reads TGCGCCAGCAGCCAGGACAGGGCTAACTATGGCTACACCTTC. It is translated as CASSQDRANYGYTF.

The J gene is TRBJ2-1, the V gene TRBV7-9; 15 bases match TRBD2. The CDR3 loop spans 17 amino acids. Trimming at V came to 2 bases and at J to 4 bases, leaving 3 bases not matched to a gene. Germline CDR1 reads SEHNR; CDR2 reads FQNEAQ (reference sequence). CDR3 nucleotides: TGTGCCAGCAGCTTAACGGGACTAGCGGGGGGTTACAATGAGCAGTTCTTC. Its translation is CASSLTGLAGGYNEQFF.

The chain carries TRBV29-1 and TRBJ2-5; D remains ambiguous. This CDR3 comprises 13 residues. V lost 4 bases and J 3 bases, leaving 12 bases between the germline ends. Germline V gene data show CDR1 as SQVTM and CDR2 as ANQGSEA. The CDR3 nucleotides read TGCAGCGTTGCTGGCAGTTCCAAAGAGACCCAGTACTTC. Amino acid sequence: CSVAGSSKETQYF. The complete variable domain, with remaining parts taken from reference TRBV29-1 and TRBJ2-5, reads SAVISQKPSRDICQRGTSLTIQCQVDSQVTMMFWYRQQPGQSLTLIATANQGSEATYESGFVIDKFPISRPNLTFSTLTVSNMSPEDSSIYLCSVAGSSKETQYFGPGTRLLVL.

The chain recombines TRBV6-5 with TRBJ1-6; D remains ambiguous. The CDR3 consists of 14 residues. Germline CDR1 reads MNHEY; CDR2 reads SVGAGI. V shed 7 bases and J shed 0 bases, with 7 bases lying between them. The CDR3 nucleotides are TGTGCCAGCATGGCGGGCTCCTATAATTCACCCCTCCACTTT. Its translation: CASMAGSYNSPLHF.

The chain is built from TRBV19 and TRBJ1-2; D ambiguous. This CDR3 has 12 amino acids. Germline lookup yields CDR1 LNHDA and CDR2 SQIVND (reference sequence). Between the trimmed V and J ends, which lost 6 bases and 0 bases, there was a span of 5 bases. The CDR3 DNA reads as TGTGCCAGTAGAACAGCTAACTATGGCTACACCTTC. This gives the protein CASRTANYGYTF.

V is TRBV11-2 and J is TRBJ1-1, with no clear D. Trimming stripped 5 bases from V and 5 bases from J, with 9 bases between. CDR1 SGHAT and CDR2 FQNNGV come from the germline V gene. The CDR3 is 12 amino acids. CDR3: CASSPQRTEAFF. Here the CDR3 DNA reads TGTGCCAGCAGCCCCCAGAGGACTGAAGCTTTCTTT.

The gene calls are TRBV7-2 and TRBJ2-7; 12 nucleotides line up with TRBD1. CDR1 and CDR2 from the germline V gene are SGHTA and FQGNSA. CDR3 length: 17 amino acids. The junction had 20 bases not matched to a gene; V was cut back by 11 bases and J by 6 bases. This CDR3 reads CAERGLERGQGAFEQYF. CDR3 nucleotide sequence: TGTGCCGAGAGGGGTTTGGAGCGGGGACAGGGGGCGTTCGAGCAGTACTTC.

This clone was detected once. The CDR3 protein is CASSVSGLAGAPRGQYF. The CDR3 DNA reads as TGCGCCAGCAGCGTCTCTGGACTAGCGGGGGCCCCACGGGGGCAGTATTTT. The rearrangement joins TRBV5-1 to TRBJ2-3; 13 nucleotides align to TRBD2. The CDR3 covers 17 residues. The germline V gene encodes CDR1 SGHRS and CDR2 YFSETQ. Unmatched junction bases numbered 16, after V lost 4 bases and J lost 11 bases.

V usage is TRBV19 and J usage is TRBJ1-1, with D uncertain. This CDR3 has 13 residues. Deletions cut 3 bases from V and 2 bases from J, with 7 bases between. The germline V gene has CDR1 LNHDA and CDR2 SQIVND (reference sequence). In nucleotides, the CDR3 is TGTGCCAGTAGTATCCAGGTTAACACTGAAGCTTTCTTT. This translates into CASSIQVNTEAFF.